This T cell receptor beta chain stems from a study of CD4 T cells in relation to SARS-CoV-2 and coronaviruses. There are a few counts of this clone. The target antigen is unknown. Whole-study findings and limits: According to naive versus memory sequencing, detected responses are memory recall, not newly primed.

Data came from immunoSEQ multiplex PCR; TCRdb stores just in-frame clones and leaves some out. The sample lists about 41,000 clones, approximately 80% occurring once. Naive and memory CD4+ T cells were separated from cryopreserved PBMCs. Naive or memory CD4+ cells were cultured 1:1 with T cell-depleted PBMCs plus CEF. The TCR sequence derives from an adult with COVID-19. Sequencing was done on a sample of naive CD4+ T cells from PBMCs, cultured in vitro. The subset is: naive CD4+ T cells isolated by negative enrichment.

The CDR3 DNA follows: TGTGCCATCGGTTCCGGGAACTCCTACGAGCAGTACTTC. Translating it yields CAIGSGNSYEQYF. The chain couples TRBV10-3 to TRBJ2-7; TRBD2 is a possible D gene (5 bases). Germline loops: CDR1 ENHRY, CDR2 SYGVKD. CDR3 size: 13 residues. V shed 8 bases and J shed 0 bases, with 11 bases lying between them.